This T cell receptor (beta chain) comes out of a study of blood T cell repertoires in COVID-19. At the level of the study: Acute and convalescent COVID-19 samples came from the United States, Italy and Spain.

The CDR3 has 19 amino acids. Per the germline V gene, CDR1 is SGDLS and CDR2 is YYNGEE. V lost 4 bases to trimming and J lost 5 bases; unmatched junction nucleotides: 23. Enrolled through a virtual design, the participants were between about 18 and 100 years of age and came from about two dozen US areas. A PCR-confirmed or clinician-diagnosed COVID-19 case had contacted exposed participants within 2 weeks of entry. The protocol was immunoSEQ multiplex PCR, while the TCRdb copy is restricted to in-frame clones and leaves out a portion. This repertoire shows about 150,000 clones, about 85% found once; its top ten account for under 4.5%.

The chain carries TRBV9 and TRBJ2-7; TRBD2 matches at 8 bases. The material sequenced was PBMCs or T cells enriched from blood (not recorded which). This clonotype originated in a woman between 35 and 50 years old who had been exposed to COVID-19. The CDR3 DNA reads as TGTGCCAGCAGCTTCAGACTCGTGGGGGGACTAGAAGTTCCCCACGAGCAGTACTTC. Amino acid sequence: CASSFRLVGGLEVPHEQYF.